One and the same sample provided the 15 T cell receptor beta chains below, sequenced in a study of CD8 T cells in Susac syndrome. An amount of RNA that ranged from roughly 0.5 to 1 ug was reverse transcribed with random hexamers. One entry per CDR3 protein, called by TCRdb with MiXCR from the immunoSEQ multiplex PCR reads. In the table there are over 80,000 distinct CDR3 sequences, approximately 92% of which are singletons. Sequenced material: CD8+ T cells from PBMCs. The receptor source for this set is a human donor in good health.

V usage is TRBV5-1 and J usage is TRBJ1-1; no clear D gene. The CDR3 runs to 13 residues. Per germline, CDR1 SGHRS and CDR2 YFSETQ. V shed 7 bases and J shed 4 bases, with 14 bases lying between them. The CDR3 coding sequence is TGCGCCAGCGGCGCCGGCGGGGTCACTGAAGCTTTCTTT. Protein product: CASGAGGVTEAFF.

The chain recombines TRBV7-9 with TRBJ2-7; D may be TRBD2 (5 bases). The CDR3 extends over 14 amino acids. Trimming cost V 5 bases and J 2 bases, with 13 bases left between them. From germline, CDR1 is SEHNR and CDR2 FQNEAQ (reference sequence). CDR3 coding DNA: TGTGCCAGCAGCCCCCCGCGGGCTCCCTACGAGCAGTACTTC. Translation: CASSPPRAPYEQYF.

Comments on this clonotype: The conserved phenylalanine or tryptophan is not found at the CDR3 terminus, so this likely reflects a read error. This chain links TRBV6-6 with TRBJ1-1; D gene ambiguous. This CDR3 has 15 amino acids. The germline CDR1 and CDR2 sequences are MNHNY and SVGAGI (reference sequence). The germline V and J ends were trimmed by 6 bases and 6 bases, with 20 bases remaining between them. The CDR3, as DNA: TGTGCCAGCAGCCCGAAGGACCGCCCATACCCTGAAGCTTTCCTT. It encodes CASSPKDRPYPEAFL.

This chain connects TRBV29-1 to TRBJ2-7; possible D gene TRBD2, 7 bases. The CDR3 has 13 amino acids. CDR1 is SQVTM, CDR2 ANQGSEA, per germline. V lost 4 bases and J lost 2, with 12 bases in between. The CDR3 spells CSVAPGGTYEQYF. In nucleotides, the CDR3 is TGCAGCGTTGCTCCGGGGGGCACCTACGAGCAGTACTTC.

The CDR3 region is CASSVGAGGLNTEAFF. The CDR3 bases are TGTGCCAGCAGCGTAGGAGCAGGGGGCCTGAACACTGAAGCTTTCTTT. The chain is built from TRBV9 and TRBJ1-1, with 8 bases aligning to TRBD1. From germline, CDR1 is SGDLS and CDR2 YYNGEE. The CDR3 has 16 amino acids. Trimming at V came to 0 bases and at J to 0 bases, leaving 4 bases not matched to a gene.

The chain combines TRBV7-9 with TRBJ2-5; D may be TRBD2 (6 bases). Trimming removed 4 bases at V and 5 bases at J, with 14 bases between. CDR3 length equals 14 residues. Germline CDR1 reads SEHNR; CDR2 reads FQNEAQ (reference sequence). The CDR3 loop reads CASSSRLEMETQYF. Here the CDR3 DNA reads TGTGCCAGCAGCTCGAGACTAGAGATGGAGACCCAGTACTTC.

The gene calls are TRBV2 and TRBJ2-7; TRBD2 matches 7 bases. Germline values: CDR1 SNHLY, CDR2 FYNNEI. V shed 2 bases, J shed 0 bases, and the junction held 4 bases outside the gene matches. The CDR3 sequence is 15 residues long. The DNA for the CDR3 is TGTGCCAGCAGTGAACGGCGCGGGGGCTCCTACGAGCAGTACTTC. Its protein is CASSERRGGSYEQYF. The variable domain in full, completed from reference TRBV2 and TRBJ2-7, reads EPEVTQTPSHQVTQMGQEVILRCVPISNHLYFYWYRQILGQKVEFLVSFYNNEISEKSEIFDDQFSVERPDGSNFTLKIRSTKLEDSAMYFCASSERRGGSYEQYFGPGTRLTVT.

The chain is built from TRBV21-1 and TRBJ2-7; TRBD2, the table's D call, lacks a check against the DNA. TRBV21-1 is tagged as a pseudogene. The CDR3 consists of 14 residues. In DNA, the CDR3 is TGTGCCAGCAGCACCCTTAGCGGACCCTACGAGCAGTACTTC. Residues: CASSTLSGPYEQYF.

This rearrangement joins TRBV12-3 or TRBV12-4 to TRBJ1-2, with D unresolved. The CDR3 consists of 13 residues. With 3 bases removed from V and 4 bases from J, the gap between germline ends came to 9 bases. The CDR3 loop reads CASSFYTAYGYTF. Written as DNA, the CDR3 is TGTGCCAGCAGTTTTTATACGGCCTATGGCTACACCTTC.

The chain uses TRBV7-9 and TRBJ2-5; TRBD2 agrees at 12 bases. The CDR3 loop spans 16 amino acids. After removal of 6 bases from V and 5 bases from J, the junction contained 10 bases not matched to a gene. CDR1 and CDR2 (germline): SEHNR, FQNEAQ (reference sequence). CDR3 sequence: CASRPLAGGPLETQYF. Written as DNA, the CDR3 is TGTGCCAGCAGACCCCTAGCGGGGGGGCCTCTTGAGACCCAGTACTTC.

This sequence joins TRBV20-1 and TRBJ2-7; 8 bases fit TRBD2. This CDR3 comprises 14 residues. From germline, CDR1 is DFQATT and CDR2 SNEGSKA (reference sequence). With 0 bases clipped from V and 3 bases from J, the junction kept 4 bases outside the gene matches. The CDR3 protein is CSARDRGTSYEQYF. DNA for the CDR3: TGCAGTGCTAGAGATCGAGGGACTAGCTACGAGCAGTACTTC.

V usage is TRBV28 and J usage is TRBJ1-5; D possibly corresponds to TRBD1 (5 bases). Germline V lookup: CDR1 MDHEN, CDR2 SYDVKM. The CDR3 is made up of 15 amino acids. V lost 6 bases and J 8 bases, leaving 20 bases between the germline ends. The CDR3, as DNA: TGTGCCAGCAGGCTAACCGGGACCGATTTTGAGCCCCAGCATTTT. Translation: CASRLTGTDFEPQHF.

The chain joins TRBV9 to TRBJ2-5; TRBD1 matches 9 bases. With 2 bases clipped from V and 6 bases from J, the junction kept 8 bases outside the gene matches. Germline V CDR1 and CDR2: SGDLS, YYNGEE. The CDR3 consists of 15 residues. The CDR3 nucleotides are TGTGCCAGCAGCGTTGACGTCGGGACAGGGAAGACCCAGTACTTC. Protein sequence: CASSVDVGTGKTQYF.

The chain's CDR3 is CASSLAGTAYGYTF. CDR3 DNA sequence: TGTGCCAGCAGCTTGGCCGGGACAGCCTATGGCTACACCTTC. The rearrangement links TRBV7-8 to TRBJ1-2; 7 bases are a match to TRBD1. The germline gives CDR1 SGHVS, CDR2 FQNEAQ. V was pared by 3 bases and J by 4 bases, with 5 bases of the junction left unmatched. CDR3 length: 14 amino acids.

The chain recombines TRBV9 with TRBJ2-2; D ambiguous. The CDR3 has 14 amino acids. With 10 bases removed from V and 2 bases from J, the gap between germline ends came to 15 bases. Germline CDR1 SGDLS, CDR2 YYNGEE. The CDR3 loop reads CASRDGHNTGELFF. The CDR3 DNA follows: TGTGCCTCAAGGGATGGGCACAACACCGGGGAGCTGTTTTTT.